Below are 15 T cell receptor beta chains sequenced from a single sample in a study of cytomegalovirus exposure and HLA in healthy donors. The PCR had 60 Vbeta and 13 Jbeta primers. Libraries were prepared by immunoSEQ multiplex PCR; TCRdb keeps only in-frame clonotypes and omits some of them. The listing records about 52,000 clones. The specimen sequenced was PBMCs. The receptor set was obtained from a woman aged 55-69 years in good health and CMV-seropositive.

V gene TRBV2 combines with J gene TRBJ2-7, with 9 bases matching TRBD1. V dropped 8 bases and J dropped 3; count of bases not matched to a gene: 17. Germline CDR1 SNHLY, CDR2 FYNNEI. The length of the CDR3 is 17 residues. The CDR3 DNA reads as TGTGCCAGCCGAATAGGACAGGGGAATTTTGGGCGCTACGAGCAGTACTTC. Translation gives CASRIGQGNFGRYEQYF.

The CDR3 DNA reads TGCGCCAGCAGCTTGGAGGGAGTTCGGTATGGCTACACCTTC. Translated: CASSLEGVRYGYTF. The rearrangement links TRBV5-1 to TRBJ1-2; D remains unclear. The CDR3 is made up of 14 amino acids. CDR1 is SGHRS and CDR2 is YFSETQ in the germline V gene. Between the trimmed V and J ends, which lost 0 bases and 5 bases, there was a span of 11 bases. The whole variable domain, filled in from reference TRBV5-1 and TRBJ1-2, reads KAGVTQTPRYLIKTRGQQVTLSCSPISGHRSVSWYQQTPGQGLQFLFEYFSETQRNKGNFPGRFSGRQFSNSRSEMNVSTLELGDSALYLCASSLEGVRYGYTFGSGTRLTVV.

This chain joins TRBV19 and TRBJ1-2; D might be TRBD1 (5 bases). The CDR3 has 13 residues. V lost 3 bases and J lost 6, with 11 bases in between. Germline-derived CDR1 and CDR2 are LNHDA and SQIVND (reference sequence). CDR3 loop: CASSMAGLDGYTF. CDR3 nucleotides: TGTGCCAGTAGTATGGCAGGGTTGGATGGCTACACCTTC.

The chain is built from TRBV25-1 and TRBJ2-5; D is ambiguous. The V and J ends lost 1 base and 1 base respectively, with 10 bases between them. In germline, CDR1 is MGHDK, CDR2 SYGVNS. This CDR3 is built from 15 residues. CDR3: CASSEFHSSQETQYF. The CDR3 DNA reads as TGTGCCAGCAGTGAATTTCATAGCAGCCAAGAGACCCAGTACTTC.

The rearrangement links TRBV4-1 to TRBJ1-2; tentative D call: TRBD1 (5 bases). V lost 5 bases and J lost 6, with 13 bases in between. This CDR3 has 13 residues. CDR1 and CDR2 from the germline V gene are MGHRA and YSYEKL. CDR3 loop: CASSSRIQDGYTF. For the CDR3, the DNA is TGCGCCAGCAGCTCCAGAATACAGGATGGCTACACCTTC.

This chain uses TRBV4-2 with TRBJ2-1; a possible D gene is TRBD1 (5 bases). This CDR3 is 16 amino acids long. Germline V gene sequence: CDR1 LGHNA, CDR2 YNFKEQ. Trimming stripped 0 bases from V and 5 bases from J, with 14 bases between. The CDR3 region has the DNA TGTGCCAGCAGCCAAGATCAGGGTGGGAACGACAATGAGCAGTTCTTC. It translates to CASSQDQGGNDNEQFF.

This sequence joins TRBV2 and TRBJ1-1, with TRBD1 matching over 11 bases. The V and J ends lost 9 bases and 4 bases, in that order; junction bases with no gene match: 4. Germline loops: CDR1 SNHLY, CDR2 FYNNEI. The CDR3 runs 13 residues. Written as DNA, the CDR3 is TGTGCCAGGGGGGGACAGGGGGGCACTGAAGCTTTCTTT. It encodes CARGGQGGTEAFF.

The rearrangement uses TRBV6-5 and TRBJ2-5, with D tentatively TRBD2 (7 bases). The CDR3 is 14 residues long. The germline V and J ends were trimmed by 5 bases and 5 bases, with 15 bases remaining between them. Germline CDR1 is MNHEY and CDR2 is SVGAGI. The CDR3 protein is CASSVVRGGETQYF. CDR3 DNA sequence: TGTGCCAGCAGTGTCGTCAGGGGAGGGGAGACCCAGTACTTC.

V and J are TRBV7-9 and TRBJ2-7; D uncertain. This CDR3 comprises 14 residues. Trimming took 1 base from V and 1 from J, leaving 8 bases between them. CDR1 and CDR2 from the germline V gene are SEHNR and FQNEAQ (reference sequence). The CDR3, as DNA: TGTGCCAGCAGCTTAGAGGTACAGTCCTACGAGCAGTACTTC. It is translated as CASSLEVQSYEQYF.

CDR3 loop: CASSLRSLREYSTNEKLFF. The DNA for the CDR3 is TGCGCCAGCAGCTTACGAAGTTTGCGGGAATATTCAACTAATGAAAAACTGTTTTTT. This rearrangement joins TRBV5-1 to TRBJ1-4, with D unresolved. Looked up from germline, CDR1 is SGHRS and CDR2 is YFSETQ. The CDR3 length is 19 residues. V was clipped by 2 bases and J by 0 bases, with 20 bases between them. Filled out from reference TRBV5-1 and TRBJ1-4, the complete variable domain reads KAGVTQTPRYLIKTRGQQVTLSCSPISGHRSVSWYQQTPGQGLQFLFEYFSETQRNKGNFPGRFSGRQFSNSRSEMNVSTLELGDSALYLCASSLRSLREYSTNEKLFFGSGTQLSVL.

The chain has TRBV27 and TRBJ2-5; D might be TRBD2 (5 bases). The CDR3 loop spans 16 amino acids. V lost 4 bases and J 5 bases, leaving 20 bases between the germline ends. The germline V gene has CDR1 MNHEY and CDR2 SMNVEV (reference sequence). The CDR3 sequence is CASSSDFKKFGETQYF. CDR3 DNA sequence: TGTGCCAGCAGTTCGGACTTCAAGAAGTTTGGGGAGACCCAGTACTTC.

The rearrangement links TRBV18 to TRBJ1-1, with no clear D. Trimming pared 3 bases from V and 3 bases from J, leaving 17 bases between. Germline V gene sequence: CDR1 KGHSH, CDR2 LQKENI. CDR3 size: 16 residues. CDR3 DNA: TGTGCCAGCTCACCCCAGGTTCCGGGAAGTGACACTGAAGCTTTCTTT. It codes for CASSPQVPGSDTEAFF.

The rearrangement uses TRBV15 and TRBJ1-5; D uncertain. From germline, CDR1 is LNHNV and CDR2 YYDKDF (reference sequence). CDR3 length equals 15 residues. The V gene lost 1 base and the J gene lost 0 bases, with 7 bases spanning the gap. The CDR3 coding sequence is TGTGCCACCAGCAGAGGCCAGAATAGCAATCAGCCCCAGCATTTT. This encodes CATSRGQNSNQPQHF.

The V and J genes are TRBV18 and TRBJ1-1, with TRBD1 matching 8 bases. The ends lost 3 bases at V and 10 bases at J; junction bases unmatched: 4. Germline CDR1 KGHSH, CDR2 LQKENI. This CDR3 comprises 12 residues. The DNA for the CDR3 is TGTGCCAGCTCACCTGGACAGGGAGTAGCTTTCTTT. Amino acids: CASSPGQGVAFF.

The V and J genes are TRBV7-2 and TRBJ2-1; D possibly corresponds to TRBD1 (5 bases). Trimming stripped 6 bases from V and 10 bases from J, with 19 bases between. The CDR3 consists of 14 residues. Germline V gives CDR1 SGHTA, CDR2 FQGNSA. CDR3 amino acids: CASSSGPSIREQFF. DNA of the CDR3: TGTGCCAGCAGTTCAGGGCCGTCCATACGAGAGCAGTTCTTC.